This T cell receptor (beta chain) was captured by sequencing in a study of blood T cell repertoires in COVID-19 (dated by TCRdb to between 2020 and 2021). In the study overall: Samples from collaborators originated in the United States, Italy and Spain and spanned both the acute and convalescent phases of COVID-19. The dataset comprised deeply sampled blood TCRbeta repertoires from subjects exposed to, actively infected with, or recovered from COVID-19. The prospective study material was composed of cDNA or gDNA derived from T cells, B-cell-depleted T cells, or PBMCs. The repertoires were made available in a free public database intended to serve as a resource for research on the immune response to SARS-CoV-2. Nearly every sample came with metadata listing a de-identified subject ID, COVID-19 status, age in years and sex. HLA class I and class II types, where available, came from metadata supplied by the sample provider rather than from assay-based typing. Samples were obtained from the ongoing ImmuneRACE study (first 160 participants) and from roughly 1,300 subjects provided by 6 global collaborators.

In Seattle, one collaborating source enrolled patients while the infection was active and tracked those patients longitudinally over the course of disease. Collaborating institutions collected whole blood in K2EDTA tubes following their own protocols. For TCRbeta analysis, collaborators shipped samples in one of three forms: frozen whole blood, isolated PBMCs, or DNA extracted from either of those sample types. Study-wide conclusions, independent of this receptor: The amount of clinical and demographic metadata varied by source and participant and was provided uncurated.

TCRbeta CDR3 regions were amplified from genomic DNA by means of the immunoSEQ Assay, a bias-controlled multiplex PCR. Concerning the study's data processing: Within the assay, amplification of reference gene primers was used to estimate how many nucleated cells each sample contained. Sequence reads were collapsed and filtered to measure the absolute abundance of every unique TCRbeta CDR3 rearrangement. For each sample, productive Simpson clonality was calculated by taking the square root of Simpson's diversity index across productive rearrangements. TCRdb took this table from immuneACCESS and kept in-frame rearrangements with V and J called. Such tables lack part of the clones; where checked against another copy, unresolved V genes explain under half of the gap, and the rest is unexplained. V, J and clone size are taken as reported in that table, and D and trimming were inferred from the DNA itself. The sample records about 480,000 clones, roughly nine tenths of which are singletons. The ten top clones hold under 8.5% of the sample.

As for this clone: This receptor's antigen is unknown. No much larger clone exists at a distance of one base, and base qualities are not known.

The CDR3 covers 14 residues, taking in both the cysteine and the phenylalanine. Here the CDR3 DNA is all that survives: 42 bases in frame from base 1. Taken from the germline V gene, the CDR1 and CDR2 loops are SGHRS and YFSETQ. V is pared back by 4 bases and J by 6 bases, with 13 bases lying between the germline termini. The sequencing input was peripheral blood. This sequence originates from a woman between 50 and 59 years old with COVID-19, enrolled during active disease. The sequence links TRBV5-1 to TRBJ2-2, with an unclear D gene assignment. The DNA sequence is as follows: TGCGCCAGCAGCATGGGCGGTTCGGCCGGGGAGCTGTTTTTT. Its translation reads: CASSMGGSAGELFF.